This TCR delta chain was recovered during a study of Vγ9Vδ2 T cells in congenital toxoplasmosis (dated by TCRdb to the early 2020s). With regard to the full study: To diagnose congenital toxoplasmosis, IgG, IgM and IgA serology, Western blot and an in-house interferon-gamma release assay were used. This study compared the CDR3 repertoires of the gamma and delta chains in sorted blood gammadelta T cells from congenitally T. gondii-infected infants versus uninfected infants. Repertoire sequencing was done on samples from infants at 2 months after birth and at 1 year of age. TCR sequencing covered 5 or 6 infected and about 10 uninfected infants at 2 months, plus 3 infected and 4 uninfected infants at 1 year. Overall study outcomes, separate from this receptor: Both infected and uninfected infants showed a high prevalence of a public TRGV9 clonotype. Two months was the earliest age with enough suitable sample material for TCR repertoire analysis, so newborn repertoires were not sequenced. Repertoire differences between infected and uninfected infants were less clearly seen at 1 year of age than at 2 months. In approximately 2-month-old infants, germline-encoded fetal-type TRDV2 CDR3 sequences seemed to be more common in infected than in uninfected infants, which suggests a footprint of in utero expansion. At 2 months, infected infants appeared to have fewer N additions in TRGV9 and TRDV2 CDR3s than uninfected infants, particularly in TRDV2-TRDJ1 sequences.

Judged by its sample share, this clone qualifies as medium-sized (0.01 to 0.1%). No antigen is known for it. The likely explanation is a read error, given a far larger clone one base away. The CDR3 spans 20 residues, from the cysteine through the phenylalanine. Only the CDR3 DNA is retained, 60 bases long and in frame from the first base. CDR1 and CDR2 were assigned from the germline V gene as TSWWSYY and QGS. Trimming leaves V shorter by 2 bases and J shorter by 5 bases, with the junction holding 21 bases beyond the gene matches. The same treatment, consisting of spiramycin and/or pyrimethamine plus sulfadiazine plus folinic acid, was given to mothers of infected and uninfected infants alike. All infants, both infected and uninfected, were delivered at term after more than 37 weeks of gestation. Around 0.91 mL of blood was used to isolate PBMCs by Lymphoprep gradient centrifugation, after which the PBMCs were cryopreserved in liquid nitrogen and shipped to Belgium. After thawing, the PBMCs were labeled with Zombie NIR viability dye and stained with antibodies against CD3, TCR gammadelta, Vgamma9 and Vdelta2. Sorting of CD3+ TCRgammadelta+ T cells was performed on a FACSAria III, with a mean purity of approximately 98%. For each sample, the RNeasy Micro Kit was used to isolate RNA from 8,000 to 10,000 sorted gammadelta T cells. The infants were born to mothers who were enrolled with primary T. gondii infection during pregnancy. Infant peripheral blood was collected at an outpatient microbiology and virology center in Pavia, Italy.

cDNA was made by template-switch reverse transcription with TRGC- and TRDC-specific primers in one tube, using SuperScript II. The TRGC primer was designed so that it binds both the TRGC1 and the TRGC2 constant genes. The KAPA Real-Time Library Amplification Kit was used for TRG and TRD amplification, and AMPure XP bead purification was performed between steps. Illumina sequencing adapters were added by index PCR using the Nextera XT Index Kit. An Illumina MiSeq with the V2 300 kit was used to sequence the TRG and TRD amplicons, producing 150 bp paired-end reads. Processing in the source paper ran as follows. Read quality was checked with FastQC version 0.11.8 before further analysis. Reads were mapped to GenBank TRG or TRD reference genes, and MiXCR version 3.0.3 was used to assemble CDR3 sequences. MiXCR defaults were kept, except that TRDD gene segments were assembled using 3 rather than 5 consecutive nucleotides. N additions, CDR3 length, J segment length and clonotype sharing between samples were calculated with VDJtools version 1.2.1. CDR3 sequences that were out of frame or contained stop codons were left out of the analysis. To look for overlap, the infant repertoires were checked against previously published Vgamma9Vdelta2 repertoires from fetal, cord blood and adult blood. In TCRdb, clones were called once more from the public reads by CATT, and rows of identical DNA were later combined. The V and J calls were determined by TCRdb, not by the authors. For this sample the table gives hundreds of delta-chain clones, of which 15% were detected only once. The ten top clones hold 65% to 70% of the sample.

Here the chain combines TRDV1 and TRDJ1, with 9 junctional bases fitting TRDD3. This TCR came from a child under 10 years old born to a mother with Toxoplasma gondii infection during pregnancy, either congenitally infected or uninfected (not recorded which). The sequenced sample consisted of gamma-delta T cells from blood. The CDR3 region reads CALGEGQYYDHWGRRDKLIF. The sequenced DNA: TGTGCTCTTGGGGAAGGGCAATACTACGATCACTGGGGGAGACGGGATAAACTCATCTTT.